This TCR beta chain is from a study of blood T cell repertoires in COVID-19 (TCRdb year 2020). Regarding the complete study: Collaborator samples came from the United States, Italy and Spain and covered acute and convalescent phases of COVID-19. Where available, HLA class I and class II types were taken from metadata supplied by the sample provider and were not determined by assay-based typing. The repertoires were made available in a free public database intended to serve as a resource for research on the immune response to SARS-CoV-2. The samples were drawn from the first 160 participants of the ongoing ImmuneRACE study and from 950 to 1,500 subjects provided by 6 global collaborators. Nearly every sample came with metadata listing a de-identified subject ID, COVID-19 status, age in years and sex. The prospective study material was composed of cDNA or gDNA derived from T cells, B-cell-depleted T cells, or PBMCs. The dataset comprised deeply sampled blood TCRbeta repertoires from subjects exposed to, actively infected with, or recovered from COVID-19.

From the germline V gene, CDR1 is ENHRY and CDR2 is SYGVKD. The junction shows trimming of 2 bases on V and 2 bases on J, and the gene matches do not reach 2 bases of it. From cysteine to phenylalanine, the CDR3 is 14 amino acids long. The only DNA kept is the CDR3, 42 bases in frame from the first base. Points the paper makes about the study in general: The amount of clinical and demographic metadata varied by source and participant and was provided uncurated.

Turning to this clone: Its target antigen remains unknown. No clone much larger than this one lies a single base away; base qualities are absent.

Enrolling through a virtual design, the prospective study's participants ranged in age from roughly 18 to 95 years and lived across 20 to 30 United States geographic areas. Cohort assignment in the prospective study relied on participant-reported clinical history from a screening survey and a study questionnaire. Recovered participants in ImmuneRACE Cohort 3 were defined as having two consecutive negative NP/OP PCR tests, clearance from a healthcare professional, or resolution of symptoms. Each participant in the prospective study had whole blood, serum and a nasopharyngeal or oropharyngeal swab collected by mobile phlebotomists. Additional blood draws and questionnaires over an approximately two-month period could optionally be provided by prospective study participants. Before DNA extraction, blood samples from the prospective study were shipped at room temperature or frozen. The immunoSEQ Assay, a bias-controlled multiplex PCR, was used to amplify TCRbeta CDR3 regions from genomic DNA. The source study handled its data this way. The number of nucleated cells in each sample was estimated by amplification of reference gene primers within the assay. To quantify the absolute abundance of each unique TCRbeta CDR3 rearrangement, sequence reads were collapsed and filtered. For each sample, productive Simpson clonality was calculated as the square root of Simpson's diversity index across productive rearrangements. The source is immuneACCESS, and TCRdb retained only in-frame sequences with V and J called. Part of the clones is not carried over; for the studies checked, unresolved V genes explain less than half of this, and the remainder is unexplained. V, J and clone size derive from that table, while D and trimming were established from the DNA sequence. The sample table shows 250,000 to 300,000 clones, and 65% to 90% are seen once. Roughly a sixth of the sample rests with the top ten.

This sequence uses TRBV10-3 and TRBJ2-7, and 8 junction bases match TRBD2. The sequence came from a young man who had recovered from COVID-19. Source material: PBMCs or T cells enriched from blood (not recorded which). The CDR3 has the sequence CAISERGGPYEQYF. Read as DNA, the sequence is TGTGCCATCAGTGAGCGGGGGGGCCCCTACGAGCAGTACTTC.